A single sample gave rise to the 10 T cell receptor beta chains below, sequenced in a study of PD-1 blockade in mismatch repair-deficient tumors. The table came from immunoSEQ multiplex PCR; TCRdb's copy has only in-frame clones and leaves some out. The sample carries about 49,000 clones, 77% recorded once. The sample was PBMCs, taken before pembrolizumab treatment. The receptors were sampled from an adult with mismatch repair-deficient cancer.

This chain joins TRBV7-6 and TRBJ2-7; 11 nucleotides match TRBD2. CDR1 and CDR2 (germline): SGHVS, FNYEAQ. J was trimmed by 4 bases and V by 6 bases; bases with no gene match: 8. The CDR3 has 15 amino acids. The CDR3 sequence is CASSTTSGGPYEQYF. CDR3 DNA sequence: TGTGCCAGCAGTACCACTAGCGGGGGACCTTACGAGCAGTACTTC. Filled out from reference TRBV7-6 and TRBJ2-7, the complete variable domain reads GAGVSQSPRYKVTKRGQDVALRCDPISGHVSLYWYRQALGQGPEFLTYFNYEAQQDKSGLPNDRFSAERPEGSISTLTIQRTEQRDSAMYRCASSTTSGGPYEQYFGPGTRLTVT.

This chain links TRBV7-6 with TRBJ2-1; 8 bases align to TRBD2. The J segment lost 0 bases and the V segment lost 1 base, leaving 2 bases of the junction unmatched. Germline V gives CDR1 SGHVS, CDR2 FNYEAQ. The CDR3 totals 16 residues. CDR3 protein: CASSLGTSGSYNEQFF. CDR3 sequence (DNA): TGTGCCAGCAGCTTAGGTACTAGCGGCTCCTACAATGAGCAGTTCTTC.

Here the CDR3 reads CASMGRQGSGNTIYF. CDR3 sequence (DNA): TGTGCCAGTATGGGTCGACAGGGGAGCGGAAACACCATATATTTT. The genes are TRBV19 and TRBJ1-3; 8 bases match TRBD1. The CDR3 is 15 residues long. Per the germline V gene, CDR1 is LNHDA and CDR2 is SQIVND (reference sequence). J lost 4 bases, V lost 7 bases, and 9 bases had no gene match.

The gene calls are TRBV19 and TRBJ2-1; TRBD2 agrees at 7 bases. The V gene end was trimmed by 3 bases and the J gene end by 0 bases; junction bases not matched to a gene: 8. The germline gives CDR1 LNHDA, CDR2 SQIVND (reference sequence). This CDR3 is 17 amino acids long. The CDR3 region has the DNA TGTGCCAGTAGTATCCTAGCCGGGGGGTACTCCTACAATGAGCAGTTCTTC. Its protein product is CASSILAGGYSYNEQFF.

This clone showed up just a few times. In DNA form, the CDR3 reads TGCGCCAGCACCCCGGGGACAGGGGACGGGGAGCTGTTTTTT. Its translation: CASTPGTGDGELFF. The V and J genes are TRBV5-1 and TRBJ2-2; 10 bases line up with TRBD1. After removal of 6 bases from V and 7 bases from J, the junction contained 6 bases not matched to a gene. The germline CDR1 and CDR2 sequences are SGHRS and YFSETQ. There are 14 residues in the CDR3.

The chain uses TRBV19 and TRBJ2-7; D possibly matches TRBD1 or TRBD2 (5 bases each). The germline V gene encodes CDR1 LNHDA and CDR2 SQIVND (reference sequence). V gave up 5 bases and J gave up 1 base, with 12 bases separating them. The CDR3 totals 14 residues. CDR3 bases: TGTGCCAGTAGTGAGGGACCCAGGTCCTACGAGCAGTACTTC. Translating gives CASSEGPRSYEQYF. The whole variable domain, remainder taken from reference TRBV19 and TRBJ2-7, is DGGITQSPKYLFRKEGQNVTLSCEQNLNHDAMYWYRQDPGQGLRLIYYSQIVNDFQKGDIAEGYSVSREKKESFPLTVTSAQKNPTAFYLCASSEGPRSYEQYFGPGTRLTVT.

This clone has just one count. The J gene is TRBJ2-7, the V gene TRBV7-2, with 10 bases that match TRBD2. This CDR3 has 16 amino acids. Germline V gives CDR1 SGHTA, CDR2 FQGNSA. J was trimmed by 3 bases and V by 3 bases; bases with no gene match: 8. The DNA of the CDR3 is TGTGCCAGCAGCTTGCCCCGGACTAGCGGAAACTACGAGCAGTACTTC. Translation: CASSLPRTSGNYEQYF.

The V and J genes are TRBV9 and TRBJ2-2, with TRBD2 matching 7 bases. Trimming cost V 2 bases and J 6 bases; bases outside gene matches: 7. The CDR3 runs to 15 residues. CDR1 SGDLS and CDR2 YYNGEE come from the germline V gene. CDR3 DNA sequence: TGTGCCAGCAGCGTCAGCGGGATAAGCGCCGGGGAGCTGTTTTTT. It translates to CASSVSGISAGELFF.

This clone was detected a few times. This chain joins TRBV29-1 and TRBJ1-2; 7 bases line up with TRBD1. The V gene end was trimmed by 6 bases and the J gene end by 2 bases; junction bases not matched to a gene: 9. This CDR3 has 14 residues. CDR1 SQVTM and CDR2 ANQGSEA come from the germline V gene. The CDR3 nucleotides read TGCAGCGTCCCTCTTGCGACAGGGAACTATGGCTACACCTTC. It encodes CSVPLATGNYGYTF.

The chain combines TRBV18 with TRBJ2-3; 9 bases map to TRBD1. The germline V gene has CDR1 KGHSH and CDR2 LQKENI. The CDR3 spans 15 residues. With 3 bases clipped from V and 5 bases from J, the junction kept 6 bases outside the gene matches. The CDR3 DNA sequence: TGTGCCAGCTCACCGTCCCGGGACAGGGAAGATACGCAGTATTTT. Its translation is CASSPSRDREDTQYF.